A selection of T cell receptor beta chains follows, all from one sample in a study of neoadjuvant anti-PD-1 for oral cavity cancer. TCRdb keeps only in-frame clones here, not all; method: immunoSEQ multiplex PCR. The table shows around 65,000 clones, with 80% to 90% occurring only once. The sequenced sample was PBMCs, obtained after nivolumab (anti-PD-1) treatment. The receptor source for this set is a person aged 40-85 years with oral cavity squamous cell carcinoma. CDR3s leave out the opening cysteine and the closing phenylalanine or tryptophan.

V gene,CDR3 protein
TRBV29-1,SPTPGAGYGYT
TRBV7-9,ASSIMRGDTEAF
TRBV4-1,ASSQEAARNTDTQY
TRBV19,ASSPGLARETQY
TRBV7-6,ASSLGAGHTDTQY
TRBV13,ASSLRENTEAF
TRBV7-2,ASSPLRGSNQPQH
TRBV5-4,ASSSPAGPYEQY
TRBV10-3,AISMGLAVSSSYNEQF
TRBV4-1,ASSQANLITNEKLF
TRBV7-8,ASSTGGSGSLYNEQF
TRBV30,AWRRSMNTEAF
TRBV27,ASSQNYNEQF
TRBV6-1,ASSETLGLRFS
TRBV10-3,AIGKGTAYEQY
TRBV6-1,ASSEAGNYGYT
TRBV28,ASSLTGGVTDTQY
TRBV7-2,ASSPTLAGGPRRRNEQF
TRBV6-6,ASSLVNEQF
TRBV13,ASSSSRQLSSQY
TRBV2,ASSVLGGVNYGYT
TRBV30,AWRWDYRGSYEQY
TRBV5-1,ASSLTGEGRNTIY
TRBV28,ASRGLTSGREETQY
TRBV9,ASSVGVGGTDTQY
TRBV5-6,ASSLGDRGRQPQH
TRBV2,ASSQTLLIPAAF
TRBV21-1,ASSPQFHEQY
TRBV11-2,ASSSRDNRPYEQY
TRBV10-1,ASSYGTGLSTGELF
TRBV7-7,ASSTHTGANEQF
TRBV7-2,ASRRGAHEQY
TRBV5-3,ARRLRADPHEQY
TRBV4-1,ASSQEQQGWDEQF
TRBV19,ASSRQGGTEAF
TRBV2,ASSEALLSRTLH
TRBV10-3,AISQTDRVLGNQPQH
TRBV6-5,ASSRLKNTEAF
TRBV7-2,ASMAGAGHEQY
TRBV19,ASTQGSNVLT
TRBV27,ASSFQGTNTEAF
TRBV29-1,SVASGGRSMNEQF
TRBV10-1,ASTGQQGSGELF
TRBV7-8,ASSNRVVSYNEQF
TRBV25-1,ASSAGVAKGTYEQY